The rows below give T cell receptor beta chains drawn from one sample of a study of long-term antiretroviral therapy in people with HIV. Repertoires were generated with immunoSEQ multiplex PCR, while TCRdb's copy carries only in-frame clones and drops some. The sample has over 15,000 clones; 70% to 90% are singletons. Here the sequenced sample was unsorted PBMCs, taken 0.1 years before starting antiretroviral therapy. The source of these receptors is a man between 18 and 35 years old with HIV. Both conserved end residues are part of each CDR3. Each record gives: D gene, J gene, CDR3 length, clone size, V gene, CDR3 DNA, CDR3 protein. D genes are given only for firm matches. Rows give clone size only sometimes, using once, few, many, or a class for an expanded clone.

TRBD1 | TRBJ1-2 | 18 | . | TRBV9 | TGTGCCAGCAGCGTAGACGGCTGGGGCAGGGGGTCTAACTATGGCTACACCTTC | CASSVDGWGRGSNYGYTF
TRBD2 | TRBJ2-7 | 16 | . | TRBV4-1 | TGCGCCAGCAGCCAAAGCCTAGCGGGGGGAAGTTACGAGCAGTACTTC | CASSQSLAGGSYEQYF
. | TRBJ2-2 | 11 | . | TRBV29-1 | TGCAGCGTTGGACACACCGGGGAGCTGTTTTTT | CSVGHTGELFF
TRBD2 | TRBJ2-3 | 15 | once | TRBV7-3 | TGTGCCAGCAGCTTAAGGGGGAGGGCCACAGATACGCAGTATTTT | CASSLRGRATDTQYF
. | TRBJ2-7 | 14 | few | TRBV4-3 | TGCGCCAGCAGCCAAGACAGGGGAGGGGGAGAGCAGTACTTC | CASSQDRGGGEQYF
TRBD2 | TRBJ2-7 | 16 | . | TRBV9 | TGTGCCAGCAGCGTAGGTTTCCCCACCAGGGAGGGCGAGCAGTACTTC | CASSVGFPTREGEQYF
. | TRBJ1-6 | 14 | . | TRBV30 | TGTGCCTGGAGCTTACAGGGTTATAATTCACCCCTCCACTTT | CAWSLQGYNSPLHF
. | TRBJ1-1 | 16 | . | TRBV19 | TGTGCCACCCACGCCCAGTGGAGTTCGGTGAACACTGAAGCTTTCTTT | CATHAQWSSVNTEAFF
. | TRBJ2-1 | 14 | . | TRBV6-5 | TGTGCCAGCACCCGCGGCCTCTCCTACAATGAGCAGTTCTTC | CASTRGLSYNEQFF
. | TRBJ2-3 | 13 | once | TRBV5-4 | TGTGCCAGCAGCCCCCAACAGGGTGATACGCAGTATTTT | CASSPQQGDTQYF
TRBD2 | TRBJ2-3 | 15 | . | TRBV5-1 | TGCGCCAGCAGCTTACCACTAGCGGGGACAGATACGCAGTATTTT | CASSLPLAGTDTQYF
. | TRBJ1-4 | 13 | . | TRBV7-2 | TGTGCCAGCAGCTTAGAAAATAATGAAAAACTGTTTTTT | CASSLENNEKLFF
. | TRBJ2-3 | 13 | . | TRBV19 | TGTGCCACCCGACTAGTGGGGCAAGATACGCAGTATTTT | CATRLVGQDTQYF
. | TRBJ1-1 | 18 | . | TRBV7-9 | TGTGCCAGCAGCTTAGTAGGATTGAGACAGAAGGCGAACACTGAAGCTTTCTTT | CASSLVGLRQKANTEAFF
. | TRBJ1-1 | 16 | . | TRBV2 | TGTGCCAGCAGTGAATCTTCTGGACGGGGGAACACTGAAGCTTTCTTT | CASSESSGRGNTEAFF
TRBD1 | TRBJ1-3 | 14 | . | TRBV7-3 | TGTGCCAGCAGCCCAGGGGGGTCGGGAAACACCATATATTTT | CASSPGGSGNTIYF
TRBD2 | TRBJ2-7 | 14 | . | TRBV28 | TGTGCCAGCAAGTGGACTAGCGGCCGAGGAGAGCAGTACTTC | CASKWTSGRGEQYF
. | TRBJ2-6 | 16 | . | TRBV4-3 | TGCGCCAGCGATTGGCAGGGTGACTCTGGGGCCAACGTCCTGACTTTC | CASDWQGDSGANVLTF